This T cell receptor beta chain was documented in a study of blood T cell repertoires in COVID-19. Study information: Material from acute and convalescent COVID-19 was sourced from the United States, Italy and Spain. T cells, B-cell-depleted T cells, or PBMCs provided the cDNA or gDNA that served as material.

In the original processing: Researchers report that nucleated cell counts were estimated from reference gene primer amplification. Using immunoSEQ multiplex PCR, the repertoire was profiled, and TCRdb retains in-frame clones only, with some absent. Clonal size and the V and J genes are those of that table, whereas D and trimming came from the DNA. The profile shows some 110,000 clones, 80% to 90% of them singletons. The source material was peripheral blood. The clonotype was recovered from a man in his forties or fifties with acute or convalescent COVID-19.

The CDR3 spells CASSPIQGTGNTIYF. In DNA, the CDR3 is TGTGCCAGCAGTCCCATACAGGGTACGGGAAACACCATATATTTT. J is TRBJ1-3 and V is TRBV28; D is perhaps TRBD1 (6 bases). Between the trimmed V and J ends, which lost 5 bases and 4 bases, there was a span of 15 bases. This CDR3 has 15 amino acids. CDR1 and CDR2 (germline): MDHEN, SYDVKM.